This T cell receptor beta chain was obtained from a study of cytomegalovirus exposure and HLA in healthy donors. Both 60 Vbeta primers and 13 Jbeta primers went into the PCR. Profiling relied on immunoSEQ multiplex PCR, and the TCRdb table lists in-frame clones only, not all of them. The data hold tens of thousands of clones, with roughly 77% observed a single time. Material: PBMCs. The sequence was obtained from a man in his forties in good health and CMV-seronegative.

CDR3 in DNA: TGTGCCAGCAGTTACTCGACCGGGTTGAACACTGAAGCTTTCTTT. Amino acid sequence: CASSYSTGLNTEAFF. This chain uses TRBV6-5 with TRBJ1-1, with no clear D. CDR1 and CDR2 from the germline V gene are MNHEY and SVGAGI. The CDR3 spans 15 residues. Trimming stripped 0 bases from V and 0 bases from J, with 8 bases between.